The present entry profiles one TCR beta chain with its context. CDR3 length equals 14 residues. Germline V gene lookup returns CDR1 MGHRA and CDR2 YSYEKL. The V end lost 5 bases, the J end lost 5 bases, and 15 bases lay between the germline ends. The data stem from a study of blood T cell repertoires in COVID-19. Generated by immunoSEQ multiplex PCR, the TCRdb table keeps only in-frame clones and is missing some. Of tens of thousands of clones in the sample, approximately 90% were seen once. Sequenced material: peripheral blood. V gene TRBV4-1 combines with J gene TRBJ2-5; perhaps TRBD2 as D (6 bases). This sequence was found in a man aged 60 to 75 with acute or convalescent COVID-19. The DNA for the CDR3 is TGCGCCAGCAGCTCCTCGGGAGTTCGGGAGACCCAGTACTTC. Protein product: CASSSSGVRETQYF.